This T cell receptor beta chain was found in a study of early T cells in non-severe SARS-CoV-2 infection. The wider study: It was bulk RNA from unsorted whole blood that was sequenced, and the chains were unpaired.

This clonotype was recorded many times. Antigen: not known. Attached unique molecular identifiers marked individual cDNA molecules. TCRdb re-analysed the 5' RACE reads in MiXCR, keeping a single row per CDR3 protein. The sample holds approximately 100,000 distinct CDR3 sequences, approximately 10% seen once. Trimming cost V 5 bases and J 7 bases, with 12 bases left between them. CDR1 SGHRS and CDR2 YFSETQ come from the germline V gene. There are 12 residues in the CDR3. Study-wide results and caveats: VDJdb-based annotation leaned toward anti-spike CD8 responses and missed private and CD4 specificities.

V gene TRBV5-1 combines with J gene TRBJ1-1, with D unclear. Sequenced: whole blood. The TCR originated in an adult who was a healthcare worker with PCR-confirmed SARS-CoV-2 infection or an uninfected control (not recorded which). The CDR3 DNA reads TGCGCCAGCAGACCCGAAGGTGATGAAGCTTTCTTT. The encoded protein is CASRPEGDEAFF.